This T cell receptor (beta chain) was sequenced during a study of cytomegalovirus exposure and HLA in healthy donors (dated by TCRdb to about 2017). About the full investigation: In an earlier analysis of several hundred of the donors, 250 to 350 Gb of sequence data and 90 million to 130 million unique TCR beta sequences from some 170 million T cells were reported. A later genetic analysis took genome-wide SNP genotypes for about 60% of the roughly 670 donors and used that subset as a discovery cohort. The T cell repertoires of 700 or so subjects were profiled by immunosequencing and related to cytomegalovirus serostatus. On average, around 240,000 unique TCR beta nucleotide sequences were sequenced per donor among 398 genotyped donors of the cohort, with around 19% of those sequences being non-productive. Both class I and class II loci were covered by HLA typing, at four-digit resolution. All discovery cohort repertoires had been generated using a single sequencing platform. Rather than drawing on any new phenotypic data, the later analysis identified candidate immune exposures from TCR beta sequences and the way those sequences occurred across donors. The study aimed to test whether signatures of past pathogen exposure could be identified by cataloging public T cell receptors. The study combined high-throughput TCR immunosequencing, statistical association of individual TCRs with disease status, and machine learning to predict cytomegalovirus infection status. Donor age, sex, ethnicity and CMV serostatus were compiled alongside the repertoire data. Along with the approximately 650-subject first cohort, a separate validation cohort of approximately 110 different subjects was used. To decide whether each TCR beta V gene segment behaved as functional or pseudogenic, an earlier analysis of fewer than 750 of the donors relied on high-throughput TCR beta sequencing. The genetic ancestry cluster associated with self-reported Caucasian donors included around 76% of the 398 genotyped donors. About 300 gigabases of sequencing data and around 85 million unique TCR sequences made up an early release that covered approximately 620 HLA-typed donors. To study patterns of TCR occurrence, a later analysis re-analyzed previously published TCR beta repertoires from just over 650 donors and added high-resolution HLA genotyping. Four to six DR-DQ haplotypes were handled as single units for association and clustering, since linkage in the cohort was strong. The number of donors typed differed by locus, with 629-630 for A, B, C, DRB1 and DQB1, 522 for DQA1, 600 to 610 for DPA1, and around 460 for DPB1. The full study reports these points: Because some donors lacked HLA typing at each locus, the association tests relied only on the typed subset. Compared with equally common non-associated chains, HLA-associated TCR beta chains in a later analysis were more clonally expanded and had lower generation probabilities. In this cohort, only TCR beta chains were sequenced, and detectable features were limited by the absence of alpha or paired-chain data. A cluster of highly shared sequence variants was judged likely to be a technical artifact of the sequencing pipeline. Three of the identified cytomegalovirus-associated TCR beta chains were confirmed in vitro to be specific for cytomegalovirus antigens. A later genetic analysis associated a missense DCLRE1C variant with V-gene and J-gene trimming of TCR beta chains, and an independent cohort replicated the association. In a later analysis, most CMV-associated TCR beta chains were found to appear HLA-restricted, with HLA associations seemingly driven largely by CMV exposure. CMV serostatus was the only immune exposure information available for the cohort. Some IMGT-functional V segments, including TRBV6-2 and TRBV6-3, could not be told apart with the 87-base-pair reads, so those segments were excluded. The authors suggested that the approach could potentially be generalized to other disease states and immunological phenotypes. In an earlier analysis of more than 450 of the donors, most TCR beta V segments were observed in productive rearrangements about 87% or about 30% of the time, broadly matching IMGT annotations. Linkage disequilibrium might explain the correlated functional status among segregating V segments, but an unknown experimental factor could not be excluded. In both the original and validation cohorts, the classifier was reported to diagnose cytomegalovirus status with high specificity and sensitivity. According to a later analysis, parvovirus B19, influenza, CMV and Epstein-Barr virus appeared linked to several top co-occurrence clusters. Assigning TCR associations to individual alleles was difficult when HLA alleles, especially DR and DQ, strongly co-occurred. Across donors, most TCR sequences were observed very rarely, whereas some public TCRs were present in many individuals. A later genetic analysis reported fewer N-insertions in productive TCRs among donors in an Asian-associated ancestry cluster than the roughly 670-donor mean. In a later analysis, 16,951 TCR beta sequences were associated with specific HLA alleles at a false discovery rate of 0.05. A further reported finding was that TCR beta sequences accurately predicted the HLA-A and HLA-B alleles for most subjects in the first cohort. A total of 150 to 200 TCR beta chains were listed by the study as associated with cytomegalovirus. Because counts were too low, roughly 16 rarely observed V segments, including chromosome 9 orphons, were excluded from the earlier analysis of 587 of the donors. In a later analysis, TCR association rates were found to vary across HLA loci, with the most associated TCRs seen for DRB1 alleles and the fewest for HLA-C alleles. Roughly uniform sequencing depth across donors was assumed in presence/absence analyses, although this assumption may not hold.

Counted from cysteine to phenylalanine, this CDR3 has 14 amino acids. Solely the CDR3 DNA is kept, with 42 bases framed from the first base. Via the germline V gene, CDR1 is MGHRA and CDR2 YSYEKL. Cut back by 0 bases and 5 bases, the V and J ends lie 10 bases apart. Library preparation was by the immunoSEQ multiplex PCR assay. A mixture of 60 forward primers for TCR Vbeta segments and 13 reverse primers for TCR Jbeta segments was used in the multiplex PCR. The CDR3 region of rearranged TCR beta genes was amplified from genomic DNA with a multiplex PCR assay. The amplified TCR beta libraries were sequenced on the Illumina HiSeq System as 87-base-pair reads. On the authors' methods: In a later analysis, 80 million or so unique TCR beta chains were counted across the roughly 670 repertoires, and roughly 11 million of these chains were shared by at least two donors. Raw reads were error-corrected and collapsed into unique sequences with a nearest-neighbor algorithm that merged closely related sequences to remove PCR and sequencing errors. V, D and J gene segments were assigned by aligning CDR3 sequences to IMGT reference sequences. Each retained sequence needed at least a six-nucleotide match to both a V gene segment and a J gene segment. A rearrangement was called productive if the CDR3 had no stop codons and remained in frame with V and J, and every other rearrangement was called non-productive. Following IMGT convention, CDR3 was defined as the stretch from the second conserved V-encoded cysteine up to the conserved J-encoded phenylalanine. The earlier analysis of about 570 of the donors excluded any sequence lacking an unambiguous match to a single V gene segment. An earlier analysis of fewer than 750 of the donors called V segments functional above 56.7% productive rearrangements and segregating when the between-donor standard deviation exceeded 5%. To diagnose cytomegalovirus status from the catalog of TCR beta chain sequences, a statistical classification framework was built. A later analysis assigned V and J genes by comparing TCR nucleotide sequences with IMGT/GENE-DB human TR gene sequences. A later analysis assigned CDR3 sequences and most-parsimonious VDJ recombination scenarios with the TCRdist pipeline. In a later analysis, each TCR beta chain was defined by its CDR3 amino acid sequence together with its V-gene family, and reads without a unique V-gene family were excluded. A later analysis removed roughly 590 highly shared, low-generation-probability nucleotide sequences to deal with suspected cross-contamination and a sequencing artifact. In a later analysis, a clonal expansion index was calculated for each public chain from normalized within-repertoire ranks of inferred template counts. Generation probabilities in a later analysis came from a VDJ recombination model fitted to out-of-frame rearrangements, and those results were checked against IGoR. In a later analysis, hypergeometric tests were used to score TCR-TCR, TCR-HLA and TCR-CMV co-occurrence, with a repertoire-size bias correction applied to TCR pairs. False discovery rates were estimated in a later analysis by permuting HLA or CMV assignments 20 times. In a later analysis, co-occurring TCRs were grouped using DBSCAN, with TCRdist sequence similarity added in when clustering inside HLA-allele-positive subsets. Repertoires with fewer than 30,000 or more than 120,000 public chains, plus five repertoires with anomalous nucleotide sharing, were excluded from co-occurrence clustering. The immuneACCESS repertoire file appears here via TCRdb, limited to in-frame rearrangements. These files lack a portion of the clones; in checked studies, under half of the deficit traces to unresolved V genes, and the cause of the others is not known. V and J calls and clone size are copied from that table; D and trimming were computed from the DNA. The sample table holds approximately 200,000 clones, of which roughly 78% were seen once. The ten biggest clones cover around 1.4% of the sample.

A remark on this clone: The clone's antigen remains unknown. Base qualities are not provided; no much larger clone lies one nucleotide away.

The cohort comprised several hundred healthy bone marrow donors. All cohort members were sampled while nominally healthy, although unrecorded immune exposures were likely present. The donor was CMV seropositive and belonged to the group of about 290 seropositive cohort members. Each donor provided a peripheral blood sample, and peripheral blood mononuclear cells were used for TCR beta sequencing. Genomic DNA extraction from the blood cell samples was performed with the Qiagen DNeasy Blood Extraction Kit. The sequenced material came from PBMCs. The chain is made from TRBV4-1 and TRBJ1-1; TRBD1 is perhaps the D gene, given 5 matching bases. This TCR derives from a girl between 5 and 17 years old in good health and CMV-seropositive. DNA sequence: TGCGCCAGCAGCCAAGATTCCCAGGGTACTGAAGCTTTCTTT. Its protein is CASSQDSQGTEAFF.